These 12 T cell receptor beta chains were all obtained from the same sample, sequenced in a study of identical twins. MiXCR, run by TCRdb on the 5' RACE reads, gives a single entry per CDR3 protein. Of just under 650,000 distinct CDR3 sequences listed, roughly 7.1% are singletons. The data were also submitted as part of a second study, on yellow fever vaccine responses in identical twins.

What was sequenced was PBMCs. Source of these receptors: a young woman in good health.

The J gene is TRBJ2-5, the V gene TRBV9; D is possibly TRBD2 (6 bases). Per the germline V gene, CDR1 is SGDLS and CDR2 is YYNGEE. V lost 0 bases to trimming and J lost 3 bases, with 21 bases between them. The CDR3 runs 18 residues. CDR3 sequence: CASSVVPIGGSLKETQYF. CDR3 bases: TGTGCCAGCAGCGTAGTCCCTATTGGAGGGAGCCTAAAAGAGACCCAGTACTTC.

The sample holds many counts of this clonotype. V and J are TRBV14 and TRBJ2-2; 8 bases align to TRBD2. Trimming removed 0 bases from V and 4 bases from J; junction bases left unmatched: 10. Germline loops: CDR1 SGHDN, CDR2 FVKESK. This CDR3 is 18 amino acids long. The CDR3 sequence: CASSQDPGTSSRTGELFF. The CDR3, as DNA: TGTGCCAGCAGCCAAGACCCCGGGACTAGTAGTCGCACCGGGGAGCTGTTTTTT.

This chain uses TRBV29-1 with TRBJ2-2, with 8 bases identical to TRBD2. CDR3 length equals 14 residues. V gave up 7 bases and J gave up 4 bases; unmatched junction bases: 8. Germline CDR1 and CDR2: SQVTM and ANQGSEA. CDR3 sequence reads: CSASREVPTGELFF. CDR3 sequence (DNA): TGCAGCGCCTCGCGGGAGGTACCCACCGGGGAGCTGTTTTTT.

There are many counts of this clonotype. The chain recombines TRBV20-1 with TRBJ2-2; D is undetermined. Deletions cut 0 bases from V and 3 bases from J, with 11 bases between. The CDR3 runs 15 residues. In germline, CDR1 is DFQATT, CDR2 SNEGSKA (reference sequence). CDR3 bases: TGCAGTGCTAGAGAGACAAATAGAGACACCGGGGAGCTGTTTTTT. Its translation: CSARETNRDTGELFF.

This clonotype was detected a few times. The rearrangement links TRBV28 to TRBJ2-7; tentatively, D is TRBD1 (5 bases). Trimming shortened V by 3 bases and J by 0 bases, and 12 bases separated the two germline ends. Germline values: CDR1 MDHEN, CDR2 SYDVKM. This CDR3 is built from 15 residues. CDR3 nucleotides: TGTGCCAGCAGTTTGGGGCTCTTGAGCTCCTACGAGCAGTACGTC. The encoded protein is CASSLGLLSSYEQYV.

This clonotype has just a few counts. The J gene is TRBJ1-1, the V gene TRBV20-1; a weak D match, TRBD1 (6 bases). Trimming removed 6 bases at V and 6 bases at J, with 17 bases between. Looked up from germline, CDR1 is DFQATT and CDR2 is SNEGSKA (reference sequence). The CDR3 has 13 residues. The CDR3 coding sequence is TGCAGTGCCCAGTCTACAGGGCTGGCTGAAGCTTTCTTT. Residues: CSAQSTGLAEAFF.

This clonotype came up many times. The genes are TRBV20-1 and TRBJ2-1; D remains unclear. The CDR3 has 11 residues. Trimming pared 3 bases from V and 7 bases from J, leaving 7 bases between. Germline V gene data show CDR1 as DFQATT and CDR2 as SNEGSKA (reference sequence). The CDR3 coding sequence is TGCAGTGCTAGTCCAAGGAATGAGCAGTTCTTC. Protein product: CSASPRNEQFF.

Only a few counts were recorded for this clonotype. The V call is TRBV5-1, the J call TRBJ1-2; no reliable D call. With 4 bases removed from V and 4 bases from J, the gap between germline ends came to 23 bases. CDR1 SGHRS and CDR2 YFSETQ come from the germline V gene. This CDR3 spans 17 amino acids. Here the CDR3 reads CASSAAQAYLGSYGYTF. The CDR3 DNA reads TGCGCCAGCAGCGCGGCGCAGGCTTATCTGGGGAGCTATGGCTACACCTTC.

This chain joins TRBV20-1 and TRBJ2-5; D gene unclear. The CDR3 sequence is 13 residues long. V was trimmed by 3 bases and J by 2 bases, leaving 10 bases between them. Germline V gene sequence: CDR1 DFQATT, CDR2 SNEGSKA (reference sequence). The CDR3 sequence is CSASAQAQETQYF. In nucleotides, the CDR3 is TGCAGTGCTAGTGCTCAGGCTCAAGAGACCCAGTACTTC.

The sample holds a few counts of this clonotype. The V and J genes are TRBV12-3 or TRBV12-4 and TRBJ2-2; 9 bases fit TRBD1. The CDR3 is 15 amino acids. V shed 6 bases, J shed 6 bases, and the junction held 8 bases outside the gene matches. CDR3 in amino acids: CASSITGGFAGELFF. CDR3 sequence (DNA): TGTGCCAGCAGCATTACAGGGGGCTTCGCCGGGGAGCTGTTTTTT.

This chain uses TRBV20-1 with TRBJ2-1; 10 bases agree with TRBD2. This CDR3 has 18 residues. Losses at the gene ends were 2 bases for V and 0 bases for J; bases not matched to a gene: 10. The germline gives CDR1 DFQATT, CDR2 SNEGSKA (reference sequence). The CDR3 bases are TGCAGTGCTAGATCGGTAGCGGGGGGCTTTCCCTCCTACAATGAGCAGTTCTTC. It is translated as CSARSVAGGFPSYNEQFF.

On this clonotype: Germline is not matched at one junction end, which may reflect a read error. This chain connects TRBV20-1 to TRBJ2-3, with 7 bases identical to TRBD2. The CDR3 runs to 17 residues. Germline assignment: CDR1 DFQATT and CDR2 SNEGSKA (reference sequence). The CDR3 DNA reads TGCAGTGCAAGAGAGAGGTCGGGGGGAGAATACACAGATACGCAGTATTTT. Translation: CSARERSGGEYTDTQYF.